The 30 T cell receptor beta chains below were found in one sample sequenced in a study of blood T cells in healthy people across ages. PCR was performed a second time for 7 to 11 cycles using a sample-barcoded 5' primer and a J-beta primer mix. One entry per CDR3 protein results from TCRdb running MiXCR on the 5' RACE reads. The table shows about 970,000 distinct CDR3 sequences, with around 54% occurring only once. Input material: blood. The receptors stem from a woman aged 55-69 years in good health.

This clonotype was counted many times. The junction departs from germline at one end; a sequencing error may be responsible. The rearrangement uses TRBV3-1 and TRBJ2-7, with D possibly being TRBD2 (6 bases). Germline CDR1 LGHDT, CDR2 YNNKEL (reference sequence). The CDR3 consists of 11 residues. The CDR3 reads CASSQGRGQYF. CDR3 DNA sequence: TGCGCCAGCAGCCAAGGGCGGGGGCAGTACTTC.

This clonotype occurred many times. The CDR3 is CASSPHGRGLDTQYF. The CDR3 DNA follows: TGTGCCAGCAGCCCGCACGGACGGGGGCTGGATACGCAGTATTTT. The gene calls are TRBV28 and TRBJ2-3, with D perhaps given as TRBD1 or TRBD2 (6 bases each). Germline V gene data show CDR1 as MDHEN and CDR2 as SYDVKM. V lost 6 bases and J 6 bases, leaving 19 bases between the germline ends. The CDR3 spans 15 residues.

This clonotype was seen only once. The chain joins TRBV30 to TRBJ2-1; D could derive from TRBD1 or TRBD2 (5 bases each). This CDR3 comprises 13 residues. CDR1 is GTSNPN, CDR2 SVGIG, per germline (reference sequence). Trimming removed 3 bases from V and 7 bases from J, with 13 bases in between. The CDR3 here is CAWRAGTTNEQFF. In DNA, the CDR3 is TGTGCCTGGAGAGCCGGGACCACAAATGAGCAGTTCTTC.

The chain couples TRBV7-9 to TRBJ2-7; D possibly corresponds to TRBD1 (6 bases). The CDR3 sequence is 13 residues long. Per the germline V gene, CDR1 is SEHNR and CDR2 is FQNEAQ (reference sequence). V lost 5 bases to trimming and J lost 7 bases, with 15 bases between them. CDR3 region: CASSASGAGEQYF. The CDR3 nucleotides are TGTGCCAGCAGCGCTTCAGGGGCTGGGGAGCAGTACTTC.

The rearrangement uses TRBV7-2 and TRBJ2-1; D gene ambiguous. Looked up from germline, CDR1 is SGHTA and CDR2 is FQGNSA. The V end was cut by 6 bases, the J end by 9 bases, with 18 bases between. This CDR3 region has 14 residues. The CDR3 coding sequence is TGTGCCAGCAGTCGACCAATTAGCTCGGCTGAGCAGTTCTTC. Translating it yields CASSRPISSAEQFF.

The chain uses TRBV12-5 and TRBJ2-1; 7 nucleotides match TRBD1. The germline gives CDR1 LGHNT, CDR2 FRNRAP. Losses at the gene ends were 6 bases for V and 4 bases for J; bases not matched to a gene: 3. The CDR3 sequence is 13 residues long. The DNA of the CDR3 is TGTGCTAGTGGCCCGGACAGGTACAATGAGCAGTTCTTC. Translated, it gives CASGPDRYNEQFF. The full variable domain, rest sourced from reference TRBV12-5 and TRBJ2-1, is DARVTQTPRHKVTEMGQEVTMRCQPILGHNTVFWYRQTMMQGLELLAYFRNRAPLDDSGMPKDRFSAEMPDATLATLKIQPSEPRDSAVYFCASGPDRYNEQFFGPGTRLTVL.

J is TRBJ1-1 and V is TRBV7-9, with D perhaps matching TRBD1 (5 bases). Germline V gene data show CDR1 as SEHNR and CDR2 as FQNEAQ (reference sequence). The CDR3 runs 15 residues. With 5 bases removed from V and 3 bases from J, the gap between germline ends came to 16 bases. CDR3 region: CASSTGHSRDTEAFF. In DNA, the CDR3 is TGTGCCAGCAGCACCGGACATTCTAGAGACACTGAAGCTTTCTTT.

This rearrangement joins TRBV7-2 to TRBJ1-3, with TRBD1 as a possible D gene (5 bases). From germline, CDR1 is SGHTA and CDR2 FQGNSA. This CDR3 has 15 amino acids. Trimming left V 5 bases short and J 6 bases short, with 17 bases between. The CDR3 loop is CASSQGRRDANTIYF. In DNA, the CDR3 is TGTGCCAGCAGCCAAGGGCGCAGGGATGCAAACACCATATATTTT.

In its sample, this clonotype was seen a few times. The V and J genes are TRBV7-9 and TRBJ1-2; tentatively, D is TRBD1 (6 bases). In germline, CDR1 is SEHNR, CDR2 FQNEAQ (reference sequence). V was pared by 4 bases and J by 4 bases, with 13 bases between. This CDR3 spans 14 amino acids. CDR3 protein: CASSSRGDGYGYTF. The CDR3 DNA is TGTGCCAGCAGCTCCAGGGGTGACGGCTATGGCTACACCTTC. Full variable domain (remainder filled in from reference TRBV7-9 and TRBJ1-2): DTGVSQNPRHKITKRGQNVTFRCDPISEHNRLYWYRQTLGQGPEFLTYFQNEAQLEKSRLLSDRFSAERPKGSFSTLEIQRTEQGDSAMYLCASSSRGDGYGYTFGSGTRLTVV.

Comments on this clonotype: An end of the junction does not agree with germline; a read error may underlie this. The chain combines TRBV28 with TRBJ1-2, with D tentatively TRBD1 (5 bases). Germline V lookup: CDR1 MDHEN, CDR2 SYDVKM. The length of the CDR3 is 13 residues. The DNA for the CDR3 is TGTGCCGGCAGTACCAGGGATCACTATGGCTACACCTTC. Its translation is CAGSTRDHYGYTF.

V gene TRBV29-1 combines with J gene TRBJ2-1; no clear D. Germline values: CDR1 SQVTM, CDR2 ANQGSEA. V was clipped by 6 bases and J by 10 bases, with 16 bases between them. The CDR3 sequence is 12 residues long. The DNA for the CDR3 is TGCAGCGTAGGACCGACCTCCTACGAGCAGTTCTTC. It translates to CSVGPTSYEQFF.

V is TRBV20-1 and J is TRBJ2-3, with TRBD2 matching over 15 bases. Trimming took 4 bases from V and 8 from J; bases not matched to a gene: 7. The CDR3 loop spans 15 amino acids. CDR1 is DFQATT and CDR2 is SNEGSKA in the germline V gene (reference sequence). In DNA, the CDR3 is TGCAGTGCTAAAGGACTAGCGGGAGGGTTAACTACGCAGTATTTT. It yields the protein CSAKGLAGGLTTQYF.

The chain employs TRBV20-1 and TRBJ2-5; D may be TRBD1 (7 bases). The germline V gene encodes CDR1 DFQATT and CDR2 SNEGSKA (reference sequence). V gave up 5 bases and J gave up 4 bases, with 14 bases separating them. This CDR3 has 13 amino acids. The CDR3 DNA reads TGCAGTGCTGGGGGGACAGCTGGAGAGACCCAGTACTTC. It specifies CSAGGTAGETQYF.

This clonotype was detected once. This chain uses TRBV28 with TRBJ2-3, with 8 bases fitting TRBD2. This CDR3 has 15 amino acids. The V gene's germline CDR1 is MDHEN and CDR2 SYDVKM. The V gene end was trimmed by 6 bases and the J gene end by 2 bases; junction bases not matched to a gene: 7. The CDR3 here is CASREAGDNTDTQYF. In nucleotides, the CDR3 is TGTGCCAGCAGGGAAGCGGGAGATAACACAGATACGCAGTATTTT.

This clonotype was detected a few times. V and J are TRBV29-1 and TRBJ2-1; 10 bases agree with TRBD1. Germline V gene data show CDR1 as SQVTM and CDR2 as ANQGSEA. Trimming removed 3 bases from V and 4 bases from J; junction bases left unmatched: 3. The CDR3 runs 14 residues. The CDR3 DNA reads as TGCAGCGTTGAGAGGGACAGGGGTTACAATGAGCAGTTCTTC. The encoded protein is CSVERDRGYNEQFF.

The chain carries TRBV29-1 and TRBJ1-5; D gene unclear. The CDR3 is made up of 14 amino acids. Germline-derived CDR1 and CDR2 are SQVTM and ANQGSEA. V lost 4 bases and J lost 2, with 12 bases in between. The CDR3 loop reads CSVGAGNGNQPQHF. As DNA, the CDR3 is TGCAGCGTTGGTGCTGGGAACGGCAATCAGCCCCAGCATTTT.

The genes are TRBV14 and TRBJ2-3; D is perhaps TRBD1 or TRBD2 (5 bases each). The CDR3 consists of 18 residues. Germline-derived CDR1 and CDR2 are SGHDN and FVKESK. The V end was cut by 0 bases, the J end by 2 bases, with 18 bases between. CDR3 sequence reads: CASSQDGFGDPFTDTQYF. Written as DNA, the CDR3 is TGTGCCAGCAGCCAAGATGGGTTCGGGGACCCCTTCACAGATACGCAGTATTTT.

This clonotype appeared a few times. This sequence joins TRBV29-1 and TRBJ1-2; D is uncertain. Germline V gives CDR1 SQVTM, CDR2 ANQGSEA. V was shortened by 1 base and J by 4 bases, with 1 base between the two germline ends. The CDR3 spans 10 residues. As DNA, the CDR3 is TGCAGCGTTGAAGGCTATGGCTACACCTTC. It is translated as CSVEGYGYTF.

Note on this clonotype: Mismatch with germline at one junction end may stem from a read error. The chain has TRBV7-9 and TRBJ2-6, with a weak D call TRBD1 (5 bases). Germline assignment: CDR1 SEHNR and CDR2 FQNEAQ (reference sequence). The CDR3 totals 14 residues. The CDR3 sequence is CASSRRAGANVLNF. Written as DNA, the CDR3 is TGTGCCAGCAGCCGAAGGGCTGGGGCCAACGTCCTGAATTTC.

The chain employs TRBV7-9 and TRBJ2-7; no clear D gene. CDR1 and CDR2 (germline): SEHNR, FQNEAQ (reference sequence). The CDR3 has 14 residues. V lost 5 bases, J lost 3 bases, and 14 bases lay in between. CDR3: CASSGPPAFYEQYF. DNA of the CDR3: TGTGCCAGCAGCGGACCCCCAGCCTTCTACGAGCAGTACTTC.

The sample holds a few counts of this clonotype. The genes are TRBV20-1 and TRBJ2-1; TRBD2 agrees at 9 bases. The V gene end was trimmed by 0 bases and the J gene end by 5 bases; junction bases not matched to a gene: 8. Germline-derived CDR1 and CDR2 are DFQATT and SNEGSKA (reference sequence). This CDR3 spans 16 amino acids. The CDR3 here is CSARDPGLAANNEQFF. In DNA, the CDR3 is TGCAGTGCTAGAGATCCGGGACTAGCAGCGAACAATGAGCAGTTCTTC.

The V gene is TRBV4-2, the J gene TRBJ1-6; 9 bases are shared with TRBD1. Per germline, CDR1 LGHNA and CDR2 YNFKEQ. The CDR3 has 16 amino acids. V trimming: 2 bases; J trimming: 9 bases; junction bases outside the gene matches: 8. The CDR3 DNA is TGTGCCAGCAGCCAACGGACTGGGACAGGGCTTTCACCCCTCCACTTT. Its translation is CASSQRTGTGLSPLHF.

This chain connects TRBV4-1 to TRBJ2-7, with TRBD2 as a possible D gene (6 bases). Per the germline V gene, CDR1 is MGHRA and CDR2 is YSYEKL. The V and J ends lost 0 bases and 5 bases respectively, with 17 bases between them. This CDR3 has 16 residues. The CDR3 DNA is TGCGCCAGCAGCCAAGATGTGGAGGGAGAGGATCACGAGCAGTACTTC. This gives the protein CASSQDVEGEDHEQYF.

The genes are TRBV18 and TRBJ2-1, with D tentatively TRBD1 (5 bases). Trimming shortened V by 3 bases and J by 7 bases, and 10 bases separated the two germline ends. The CDR3 sequence is 13 residues long. Per germline, CDR1 KGHSH and CDR2 LQKENI. The CDR3 reads CASSPAGLNEQFF. The CDR3, as DNA: TGTGCCAGCTCACCGGCAGGGCTGAATGAGCAGTTCTTC.

This clonotype was observed at least ten times. The chain couples TRBV29-1 to TRBJ2-3; no clear D. The CDR3 is 13 amino acids. Trimming cost V 0 bases and J 2 bases, with 6 bases left between them. In germline, CDR1 is SQVTM, CDR2 ANQGSEA. The DNA for the CDR3 is TGCAGCGTTGAAGATTTAACCACAGATACGCAGTATTTT. Translation gives CSVEDLTTDTQYF.

The chain combines TRBV12-3 or TRBV12-4 with TRBJ1-3; a weak D match, TRBD1 (6 bases). V was clipped by 5 bases and J by 7 bases, with 12 bases between them. This CDR3 comprises 13 residues. CDR3 region: CASSPTGFNTIYF. DNA of the CDR3: TGTGCCAGCAGTCCCACAGGGTTTAACACCATATATTTT.

In nucleotides, the CDR3 is TGCAGTGCCCAGGACTACGAGCAGTACTTC. Residues: CSAQDYEQYF. V usage is TRBV20-1 and J usage is TRBJ2-7; D is unclear. The CDR3 contains 10 residues. CDR1 and CDR2 (germline): DFQATT, SNEGSKA (reference sequence). The V end was cut by 6 bases, the J end by 3 bases, with 6 bases between.

Here the CDR3 DNA reads TGTGCCAGCCACTTGGGCACCCATAACTATGGCTACACCTTC. Amino acids: CASHLGTHNYGYTF. The V call is TRBV12-3 or TRBV12-4, the J call TRBJ1-2; no definite D call. V lost 8 bases and J 1 base, leaving 14 bases between the germline ends. The CDR3 totals 14 residues.

This clonotype has only a few counts. This chain links TRBV12-3 or TRBV12-4 with TRBJ2-7; D is possibly TRBD1 (6 bases). CDR3 size: 14 residues. V was cut by 5 bases and J by 3 bases, with 14 bases left in between. In nucleotides, the CDR3 is TGTGCCAGCAGTGACACGGACAGACACTACGAGCAGTACTTC. Encoded protein: CASSDTDRHYEQYF.

This clonotype was counted only a few times. V is TRBV7-2 and J is TRBJ2-3; D ambiguous. The CDR3 totals 13 residues. Per the germline V gene, CDR1 is SGHTA and CDR2 is FQGNSA. With 1 base removed from V and 4 bases from J, the gap between germline ends came to 6 bases. The CDR3 DNA is TGTGCCAGCAGCTTAGGGTGGTCAGATACGCAGTATTTT. This translates into CASSLGWSDTQYF.